The rows below give T cell receptor beta chains drawn from one sample of a study of T cell responses to AZD1222 COVID-19 vaccine. Only in-frame clones appear in the TCRdb table, and some are missing; sequencing was by immunoSEQ multiplex PCR. The data hold about 93,000 clones, with roughly 88% observed a single time. The sample here was peripheral blood, taken on day 0 of AZD1222 vaccination. The receptors derive from an adult in good health. Each CDR3 is given with its conserved first and last residue. The order of the fields is D gene, V gene, CDR3 protein. D genes are given only for firm matches.

d_gene: .
v_gene: TRBV14
CDR3aa: CASSHQSRVTHSGNQPQHF

d_gene: .
v_gene: TRBV27
CDR3aa: CASSLERINGLQYF

d_gene: .
v_gene: TRBV9
CDR3aa: CASSRSGGNEQFF

d_gene: .
v_gene: TRBV18
CDR3aa: CASSPRGARETQYF

d_gene: .
v_gene: TRBV18
CDR3aa: CASSLKTLSHNNQPQHF

d_gene: .
v_gene: TRBV6-5
CDR3aa: CASRFLRAEYF

d_gene: .
v_gene: TRBV10-3
CDR3aa: CASAVLHYEQYF

d_gene: .
v_gene: TRBV5-1
CDR3aa: CASSSLGRANYGYTF

d_gene: .
v_gene: TRBV27
CDR3aa: CASSGTAGTRYYGYTF

d_gene: .
v_gene: TRBV29-1
CDR3aa: CSGCFQRNEQFF

d_gene: .
v_gene: TRBV6-2/TRBV6-3
CDR3aa: CASSNGGSGANVLTF

d_gene: .
v_gene: TRBV6-5
CDR3aa: CASSYTANYGYTF

d_gene: .
v_gene: TRBV9
CDR3aa: CASSGGLSGNTIYF

d_gene: .
v_gene: TRBV7-9
CDR3aa: CASSLALLNTEAFF

d_gene: TRBD2
v_gene: TRBV2
CDR3aa: CASSEAVTSGYNEQFF

d_gene: .
v_gene: TRBV7-9
CDR3aa: CASSRTGYEQYF

d_gene: TRBD1
v_gene: TRBV7-2
CDR3aa: CASSFGQGVYEQYF

d_gene: TRBD1
v_gene: TRBV14
CDR3aa: CASSQGQGGLAYEQYF

d_gene: .
v_gene: TRBV20-1
CDR3aa: CSARVDYEQYF

d_gene: .
v_gene: TRBV5-1
CDR3aa: CASSLPGQTTDTQYF

d_gene: TRBD2
v_gene: TRBV5-1
CDR3aa: CASSLGSSGRTDTQYF

d_gene: .
v_gene: TRBV12-3/TRBV12-4
CDR3aa: CASTLIGGASAFF

d_gene: .
v_gene: TRBV19
CDR3aa: CASSSLGTQHF

d_gene: TRBD2
v_gene: TRBV2
CDR3aa: CASSGTSGRYTGELFF

d_gene: .
v_gene: TRBV18
CDR3aa: CASSPPMAGSRGATNEKLFF

d_gene: .
v_gene: TRBV28
CDR3aa: CASSSVGRSNQPQHF

d_gene: TRBD1
v_gene: TRBV5-6
CDR3aa: CASSALTGTETQYF

d_gene: .
v_gene: TRBV6-1
CDR3aa: CASRYRVGSYGYTF

d_gene: .
v_gene: TRBV6-5
CDR3aa: CASSYDVGNYGYTF

d_gene: .
v_gene: TRBV9
CDR3aa: CASSVAAEGGAGELFF

d_gene: TRBD1
v_gene: TRBV3-1/TRBV3-2
CDR3aa: CASSQGNRGRYGNTIYF

d_gene: .
v_gene: TRBV11-2
CDR3aa: CASSLDLVGQPQHF

d_gene: .
v_gene: TRBV7-9
CDR3aa: CASSIESYEQYF

d_gene: .
v_gene: TRBV19
CDR3aa: CASSSSGDVIQYF

d_gene: .
v_gene: TRBV6-5
CDR3aa: CASSYRGGPYEQYF

d_gene: .
v_gene: TRBV19
CDR3aa: CASHDRSSYNSPLHF

d_gene: .
v_gene: TRBV7-6
CDR3aa: CASSASAGGNTEAFF

d_gene: TRBD2
v_gene: TRBV6-5
CDR3aa: CASSSLGLAGVGEQYF

d_gene: .
v_gene: TRBV9
CDR3aa: CASSVAGDSNQPQHF

d_gene: .
v_gene: TRBV2
CDR3aa: CASSEVRVGVEKLFF

d_gene: TRBD2
v_gene: TRBV5-1
CDR3aa: CASSSGQAGAADTQYF

d_gene: .
v_gene: TRBV18
CDR3aa: CAAQRAGDTEAFF

d_gene: .
v_gene: TRBV12-3/TRBV12-4
CDR3aa: CASSLAGLNTIYF

d_gene: .
v_gene: TRBV29-1
CDR3aa: CSVLTGITGYTF

d_gene: TRBD1
v_gene: TRBV5-4
CDR3aa: CASSLGDRGYEQYF

d_gene: .
v_gene: TRBV29-1
CDR3aa: CSVELGQGLANYGYTF

d_gene: .
v_gene: TRBV3-1/TRBV3-2
CDR3aa: CASSRNAGQETQYF

d_gene: TRBD1
v_gene: TRBV2
CDR3aa: CASRLGQGYEKLFF

d_gene: TRBD2
v_gene: TRBV4-1
CDR3aa: CASSQSTSGRSYNEQFF

d_gene: TRBD2
v_gene: TRBV28
CDR3aa: CASSGLGGFYEQYF

d_gene: .
v_gene: TRBV27
CDR3aa: CASMGGSNYGYTF

d_gene: .
v_gene: TRBV3-1/TRBV3-2
CDR3aa: CASSQLDRGRELFF

d_gene: TRBD2
v_gene: TRBV6-5
CDR3aa: CASNPRLAGNNEQFF

d_gene: .
v_gene: TRBV5-1
CDR3aa: CASSRGTSGTDTQYF

d_gene: TRBD2
v_gene: TRBV5-1
CDR3aa: CASSPGGPTSTDTQYF

d_gene: .
v_gene: TRBV7-2
CDR3aa: CASSPGGSNQPQHF